Sequencing of this T cell receptor (beta chain) was carried out in a study of cytomegalovirus exposure and HLA in healthy donors. The primer mix had 60 Vbeta and 13 Jbeta primers. Sequencing was performed with immunoSEQ multiplex PCR; in TCRdb, only in-frame clones are kept and a portion is missing. In the table there are under 200,000 clones, approximately 70% of which are singletons. Study observations and caveats: Among donors in an Asian-associated ancestry cluster, a later analysis reportedly found fewer N-insertions than the roughly 700-donor mean. In a later analysis, DRB1 alleles had the most associated TCRs; HLA-C alleles the fewest.

CDR3 length: 15 amino acids. V lost 2 bases and J 3 bases, leaving 13 bases between the germline ends. Germline V gene sequence: CDR1 ENHRY, CDR2 SYGVKD. Turning to this clone: Antigen unknown.

The chain links TRBV10-3 to TRBJ1-1, with a weak D call TRBD1 (5 bases). Source material: PBMCs. The TCR was taken from a woman in her thirties in good health and CMV-seronegative. CDR3 residues: CAISENRWGDTEAFF. DNA for the CDR3: TGTGCCATCAGTGAGAATAGGTGGGGGGACACTGAAGCTTTCTTT.